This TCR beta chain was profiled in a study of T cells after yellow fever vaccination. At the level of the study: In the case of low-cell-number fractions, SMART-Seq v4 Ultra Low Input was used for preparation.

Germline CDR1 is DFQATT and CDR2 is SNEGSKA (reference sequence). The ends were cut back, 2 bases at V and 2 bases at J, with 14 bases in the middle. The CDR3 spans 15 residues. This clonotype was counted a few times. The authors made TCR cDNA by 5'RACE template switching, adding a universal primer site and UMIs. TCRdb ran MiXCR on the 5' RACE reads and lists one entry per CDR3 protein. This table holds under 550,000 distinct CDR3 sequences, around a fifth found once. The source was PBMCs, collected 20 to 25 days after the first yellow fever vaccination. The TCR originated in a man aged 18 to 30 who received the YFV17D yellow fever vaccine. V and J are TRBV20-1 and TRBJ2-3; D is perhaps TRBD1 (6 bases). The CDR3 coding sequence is TGCAGTGCTAGAATACCCCACAGGGCCACAGATACGCAGTATTTT. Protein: CSARIPHRATDTQYF.